These 5 T cell receptor beta chains were all obtained from the same sample, sequenced in a study of T cells after yellow fever vaccination. TCRdb reprocessed the 5' RACE reads with MiXCR, giving one entry per CDR3 protein. Of some 300,000 distinct CDR3 sequences listed, less than 9.5% are singletons. The sample consisted of CD4+ T cells sorted from PBMCs, taken 5 days after the yellow fever booster vaccination. The receptors were sampled from a man aged 18 to 29 who received the YFV17D yellow fever vaccine.

V is TRBV4-1 and J is TRBJ2-1; 8 bases are a match to TRBD1. The CDR3 covers 15 residues. V was pared by 1 base and J by 6 bases, with 5 bases of the junction left unmatched. In germline, CDR1 is MGHRA, CDR2 YSYEKL. In DNA, the CDR3 is TGCGCCAGCAGCCAAGCGAGGACAGGGATCAATGAGCAGTTCTTC. Residues: CASSQARTGINEQFF.

This clonotype occurred many times. In DNA form, the CDR3 reads TGTGCCAGCAGCGTCGGGGGGGCCAACTCCGGGGAGCTGTTTTTT. Translation: CASSVGGANSGELFF. The rearrangement uses TRBV9 and TRBJ2-2; 8 nucleotides align to TRBD2. CDR1 is SGDLS and CDR2 is YYNGEE in the germline V gene. Trimming removed 2 bases from V and 6 bases from J; junction bases left unmatched: 6. The length of the CDR3 is 15 residues.

The chain employs TRBV7-9 and TRBJ2-3; 9 nucleotides align to TRBD2. The germline V gene has CDR1 SEHNR and CDR2 FQNEAQ (reference sequence). The CDR3 covers 15 residues. V gave up 3 bases and J gave up 4 bases; unmatched junction bases: 5. CDR3 bases: TGTGCCAGCAGCTTTCGGAGCGGGGGGTCAGATACGCAGTATTTT. It specifies CASSFRSGGSDTQYF.

The genes are TRBV5-5 and TRBJ2-7; no firm D call. V lost 0 bases and J lost 2, with 9 bases in between. Germline V gene sequence: CDR1 SGHKS, CDR2 YYEKEE (reference sequence). The CDR3 covers 14 residues. CDR3 DNA: TGTGCCAGCAGCTTGGACGGAACCCCCTACGAGCAGTACGTC. Translating it yields CASSLDGTPYEQYV.

The chain is built from TRBV5-6 and TRBJ1-1; 9 positions agree with TRBD1. This CDR3 region has 16 residues. The V and J ends lost 3 bases and 5 bases, in that order; junction bases with no gene match: 11. The germline V gene encodes CDR1 SGHDT and CDR2 YYEEEE. CDR3 in amino acids: CASSSQGQGWITEAFF. DNA for the CDR3: TGTGCCAGCAGCTCGCAAGGACAGGGGTGGATTACTGAAGCTTTCTTT.